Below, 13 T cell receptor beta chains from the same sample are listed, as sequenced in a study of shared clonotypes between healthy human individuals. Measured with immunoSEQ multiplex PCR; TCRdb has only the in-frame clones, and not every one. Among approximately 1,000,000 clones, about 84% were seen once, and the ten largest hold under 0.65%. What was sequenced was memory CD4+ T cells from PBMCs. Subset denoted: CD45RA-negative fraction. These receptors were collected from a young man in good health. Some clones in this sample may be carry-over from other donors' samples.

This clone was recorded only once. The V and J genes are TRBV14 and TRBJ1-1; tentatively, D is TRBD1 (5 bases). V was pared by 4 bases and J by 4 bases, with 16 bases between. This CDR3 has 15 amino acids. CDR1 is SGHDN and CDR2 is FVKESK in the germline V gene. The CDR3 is CASSPMGQGGTEAFF. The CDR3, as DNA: TGTGCCAGCAGCCCGATGGGGCAGGGTGGCACTGAAGCTTTCTTT.

CDR3 sequence reads: CASSVAELLPQHF. CDR3 DNA sequence: TGTGCCAGTAGTGTGGCGGAACTCCTACCCCAGCATTTT. The chain recombines TRBV19 with TRBJ1-5, with D hard to call. V shed 5 bases and J shed 10 bases, with 15 bases lying between them. The length of the CDR3 is 13 residues. The germline V gene encodes CDR1 LNHDA and CDR2 SQIVND (reference sequence).

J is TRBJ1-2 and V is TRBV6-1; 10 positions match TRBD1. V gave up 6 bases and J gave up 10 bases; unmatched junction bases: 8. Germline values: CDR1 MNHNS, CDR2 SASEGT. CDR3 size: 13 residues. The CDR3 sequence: CASRAGDRGTYTF. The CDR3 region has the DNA TGTGCCAGCAGGGCAGGGGACAGGGGAACCTACACCTTC.

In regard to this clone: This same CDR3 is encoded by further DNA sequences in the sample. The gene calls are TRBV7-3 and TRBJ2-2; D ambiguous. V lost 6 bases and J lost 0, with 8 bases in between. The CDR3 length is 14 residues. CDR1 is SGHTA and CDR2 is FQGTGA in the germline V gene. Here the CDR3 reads CASSSGANTGELFF. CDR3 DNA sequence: TGTGCCAGCAGTTCGGGCGCGAACACCGGGGAGCTGTTTTTT. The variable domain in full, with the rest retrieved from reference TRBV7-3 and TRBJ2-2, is GAGVSQTPSNKVTEKGKYVELRCDPISGHTALYWYRQSLGQGPEFLIYFQGTGAADDSGLPNDRFFAVRPEGSVSTLKIQRTERGDSAVYLCASSSGANTGELFFGEGSRLTVL.

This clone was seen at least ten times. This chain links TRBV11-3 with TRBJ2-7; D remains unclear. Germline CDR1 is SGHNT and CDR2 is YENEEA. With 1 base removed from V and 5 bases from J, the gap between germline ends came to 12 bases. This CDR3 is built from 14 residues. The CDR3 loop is CASSLGASSHEQYF. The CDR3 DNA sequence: TGTGCCAGCAGCTTAGGCGCCAGCAGCCACGAGCAGTACTTC.

The CDR3 sequence is CAITPASGSSSYEQYF. CDR3 in DNA: TGTGCCATCACACCGGCTAGCGGGAGCTCGTCCTACGAGCAGTACTTC. The chain joins TRBV10-3 to TRBJ2-7; TRBD2 matches at 10 bases. Germline-derived CDR1 and CDR2 are ENHRY and SYGVKD. The trim removed 7 bases at V and 1 base at J, leaving 10 bases unmatched. The CDR3 consists of 16 residues.

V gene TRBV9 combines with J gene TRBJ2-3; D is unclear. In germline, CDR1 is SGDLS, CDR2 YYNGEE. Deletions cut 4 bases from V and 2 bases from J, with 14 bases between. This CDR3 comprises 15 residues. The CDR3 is CASSQHDTYTDTQYF. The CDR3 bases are TGTGCCAGCAGCCAACACGACACGTACACAGATACGCAGTATTTT. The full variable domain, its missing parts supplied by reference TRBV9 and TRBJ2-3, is DSGVTQTPKHLITATGQRVTLRCSPRSGDLSVYWYQQSLDQGLQFLIQYYNGEERAKGNILERFSAQQFPDLHSELNLSSLELGDSALYFCASSQHDTYTDTQYFGPGTRLTVL.

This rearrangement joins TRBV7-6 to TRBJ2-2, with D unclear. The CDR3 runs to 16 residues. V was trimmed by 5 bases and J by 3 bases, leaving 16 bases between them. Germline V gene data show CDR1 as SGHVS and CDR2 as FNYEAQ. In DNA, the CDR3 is TGTGCCAGCAGCCCGCAGAGAGTACAGTACACCGGGGAGCTGTTTTTT. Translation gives CASSPQRVQYTGELFF.

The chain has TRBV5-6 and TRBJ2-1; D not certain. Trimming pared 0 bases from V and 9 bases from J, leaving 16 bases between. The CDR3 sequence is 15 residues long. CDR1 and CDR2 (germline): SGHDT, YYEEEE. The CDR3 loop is CASSLEPPGLGEQFF. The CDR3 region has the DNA TGTGCCAGCAGCTTGGAACCTCCCGGGTTGGGTGAGCAGTTCTTC.

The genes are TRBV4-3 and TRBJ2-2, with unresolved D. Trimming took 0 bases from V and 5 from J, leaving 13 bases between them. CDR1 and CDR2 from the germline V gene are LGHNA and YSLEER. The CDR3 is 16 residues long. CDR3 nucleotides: TGCGCCAGCAGCCAAGAGTTCCGGGTCCGGACCGGGGAGCTGTTTTTT. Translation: CASSQEFRVRTGELFF.

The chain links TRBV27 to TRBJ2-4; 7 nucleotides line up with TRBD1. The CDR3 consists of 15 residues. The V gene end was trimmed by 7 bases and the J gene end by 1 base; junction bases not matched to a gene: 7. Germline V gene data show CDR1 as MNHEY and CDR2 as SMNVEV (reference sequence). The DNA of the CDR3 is TGTGCCAGCACAATTACGGGACAGGCCAAAAACATTCAGTACTTC. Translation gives CASTITGQAKNIQYF.

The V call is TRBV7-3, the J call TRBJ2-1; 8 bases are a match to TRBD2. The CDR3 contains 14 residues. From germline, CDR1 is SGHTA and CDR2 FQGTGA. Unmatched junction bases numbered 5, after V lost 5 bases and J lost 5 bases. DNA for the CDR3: TGTGCCAGCAGCCGGGGGGGCCGGAACAATGAGCAGTTCTTC. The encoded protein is CASSRGGRNNEQFF.

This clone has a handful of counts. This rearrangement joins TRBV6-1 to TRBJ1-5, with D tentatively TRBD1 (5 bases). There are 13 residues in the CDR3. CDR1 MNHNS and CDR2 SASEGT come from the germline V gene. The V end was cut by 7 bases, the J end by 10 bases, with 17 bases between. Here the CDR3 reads CASTISTGPPQHF. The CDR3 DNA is TGTGCCAGCACTATTTCCACAGGTCCCCCCCAGCATTTT.